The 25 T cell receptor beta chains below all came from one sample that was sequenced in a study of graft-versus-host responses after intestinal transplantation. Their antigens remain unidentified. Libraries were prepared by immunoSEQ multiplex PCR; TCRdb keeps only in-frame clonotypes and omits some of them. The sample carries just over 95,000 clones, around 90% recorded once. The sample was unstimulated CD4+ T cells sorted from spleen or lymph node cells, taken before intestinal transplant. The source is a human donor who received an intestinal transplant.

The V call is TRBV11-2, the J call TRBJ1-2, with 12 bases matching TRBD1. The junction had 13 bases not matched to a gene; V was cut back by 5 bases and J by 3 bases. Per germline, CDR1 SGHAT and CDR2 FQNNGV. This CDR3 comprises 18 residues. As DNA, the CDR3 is TGTGCCAGCAGCATCTATCCCGGGACAGGGGGCGGGTACTATGGCTACACCTTC. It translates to CASSIYPGTGGGYYGYTF. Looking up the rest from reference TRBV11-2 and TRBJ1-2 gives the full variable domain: EAGVAQSPRYKIIEKRQSVAFWCNPISGHATLYWYQQILGQGPKLLIQFQNNGVVDDSQLPKDRFSAERLKGVDSTLKIQPAKLEDSAVYLCASSIYPGTGGGYYGYTFGSGTRLTVV.

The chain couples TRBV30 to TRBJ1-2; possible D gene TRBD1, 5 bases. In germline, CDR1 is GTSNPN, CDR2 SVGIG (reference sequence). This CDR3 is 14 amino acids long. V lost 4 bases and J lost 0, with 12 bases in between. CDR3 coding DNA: TGTGCCTGGAAGGGACTGAATTCTAACTATGGCTACACCTTC. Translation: CAWKGLNSNYGYTF.

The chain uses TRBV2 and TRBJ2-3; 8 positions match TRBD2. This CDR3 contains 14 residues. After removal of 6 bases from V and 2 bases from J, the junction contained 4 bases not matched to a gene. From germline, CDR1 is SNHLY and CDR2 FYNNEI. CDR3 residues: CASRKAGVTDTQYF. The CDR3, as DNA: TGTGCCAGCAGGAAAGCGGGAGTCACAGATACGCAGTATTTT.

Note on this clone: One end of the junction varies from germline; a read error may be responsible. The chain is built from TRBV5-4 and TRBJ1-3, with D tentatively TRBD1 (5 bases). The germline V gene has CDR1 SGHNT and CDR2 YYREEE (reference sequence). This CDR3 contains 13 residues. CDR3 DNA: TGTGCCAGCAGCAAGACAGAGTACCAACCCCTTCATTTT. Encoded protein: CASSKTEYQPLHF.

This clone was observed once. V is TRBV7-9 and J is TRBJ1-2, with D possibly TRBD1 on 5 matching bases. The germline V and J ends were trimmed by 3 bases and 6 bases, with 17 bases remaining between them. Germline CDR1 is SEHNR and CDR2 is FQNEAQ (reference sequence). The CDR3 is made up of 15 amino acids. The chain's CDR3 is CASSLGRGDGDGYTF. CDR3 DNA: TGTGCCAGCAGCTTGGGCCGCGGGGACGGCGATGGCTACACCTTC.

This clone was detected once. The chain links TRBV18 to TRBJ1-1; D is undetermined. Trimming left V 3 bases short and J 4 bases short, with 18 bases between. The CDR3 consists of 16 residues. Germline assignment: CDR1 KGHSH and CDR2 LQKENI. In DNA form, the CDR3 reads TGTGCCAGCTCACCGGTTGGTTTGGGCTCCGTCACTGAAGCTTTCTTT. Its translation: CASSPVGLGSVTEAFF.

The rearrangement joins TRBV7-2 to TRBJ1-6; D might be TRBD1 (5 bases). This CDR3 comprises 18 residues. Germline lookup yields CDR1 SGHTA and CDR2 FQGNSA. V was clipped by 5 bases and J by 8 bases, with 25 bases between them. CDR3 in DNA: TGTGCCAGCAGCCAGGCCCCCGGACAACGCAGCTTTGATTCACCCCTCCACTTT. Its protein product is CASSQAPGQRSFDSPLHF. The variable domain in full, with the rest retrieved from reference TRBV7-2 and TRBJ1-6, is GAGVSQSPSNKVTEKGKDVELRCDPISGHTALYWYRQSLGQGLEFLIYFQGNSAPDKSGLPSDRFSAERTGGSVSTLTIQRTQQEDSAVYLCASSQAPGQRSFDSPLHFGNGTRLTVT.

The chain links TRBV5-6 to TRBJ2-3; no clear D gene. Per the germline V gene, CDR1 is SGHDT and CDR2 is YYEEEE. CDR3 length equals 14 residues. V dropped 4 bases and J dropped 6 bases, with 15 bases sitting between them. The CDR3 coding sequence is TGTGCCAGCAGCCCGGAACCTTACGGGGATACGCAGTATTTT. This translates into CASSPEPYGDTQYF.

DNA for the CDR3: TGTGCCAGCAGCTTATCGCTCGGGGGGTTAGAAGCTTTCTTT. Translation gives CASSLSLGGLEAFF. The V call is TRBV7-8, the J call TRBJ1-1, with D perhaps matching TRBD1 (5 bases). The germline V gene has CDR1 SGHVS and CDR2 FQNEAQ. Trimming stripped 2 bases from V and 8 bases from J, with 15 bases between. The CDR3 runs to 14 residues.

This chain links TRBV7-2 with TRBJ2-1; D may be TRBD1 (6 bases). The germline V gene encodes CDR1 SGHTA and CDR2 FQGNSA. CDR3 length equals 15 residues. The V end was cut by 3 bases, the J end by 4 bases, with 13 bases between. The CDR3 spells CASSLGQGFYNEQFF. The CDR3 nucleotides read TGTGCCAGCAGCTTGGGGCAGGGGTTTTACAATGAGCAGTTCTTC.

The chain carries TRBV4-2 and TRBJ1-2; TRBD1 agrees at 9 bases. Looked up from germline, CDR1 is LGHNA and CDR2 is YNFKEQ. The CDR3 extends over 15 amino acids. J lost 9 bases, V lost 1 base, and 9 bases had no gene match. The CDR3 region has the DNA TGTGCCAGCAGCCAAGCTTTCAGGACAGGGGATCGCTACACCTTC. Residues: CASSQAFRTGDRYTF.

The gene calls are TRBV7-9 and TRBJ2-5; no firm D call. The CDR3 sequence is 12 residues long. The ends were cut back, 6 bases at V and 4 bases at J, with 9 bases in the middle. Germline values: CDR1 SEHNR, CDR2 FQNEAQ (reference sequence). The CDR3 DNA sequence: TGTGCCAGCAGTATATCAGGAGAGACCCAGTACTTC. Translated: CASSISGETQYF.

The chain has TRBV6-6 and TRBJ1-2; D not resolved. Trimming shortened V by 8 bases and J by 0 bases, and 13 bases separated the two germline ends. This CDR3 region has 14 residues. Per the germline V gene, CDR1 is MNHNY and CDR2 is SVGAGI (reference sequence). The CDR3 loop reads CASGTGAANYGYTF. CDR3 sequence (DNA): TGTGCCAGCGGCACGGGTGCAGCTAACTATGGCTACACCTTC.

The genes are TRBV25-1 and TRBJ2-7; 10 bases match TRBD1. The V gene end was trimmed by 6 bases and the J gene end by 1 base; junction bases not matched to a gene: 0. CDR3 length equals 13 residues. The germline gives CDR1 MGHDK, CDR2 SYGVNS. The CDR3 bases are TGTGCCAGCAGGGGACAGGGGTCCTACGAGCAGTACTTC. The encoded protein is CASRGQGSYEQYF.

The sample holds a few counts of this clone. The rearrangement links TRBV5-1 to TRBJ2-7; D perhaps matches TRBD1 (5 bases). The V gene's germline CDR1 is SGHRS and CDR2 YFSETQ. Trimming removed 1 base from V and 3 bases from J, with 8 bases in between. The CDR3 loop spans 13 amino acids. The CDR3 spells CASSLRQSYEQYF. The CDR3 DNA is TGCGCCAGCAGCTTGCGACAGAGCTACGAGCAGTACTTC.

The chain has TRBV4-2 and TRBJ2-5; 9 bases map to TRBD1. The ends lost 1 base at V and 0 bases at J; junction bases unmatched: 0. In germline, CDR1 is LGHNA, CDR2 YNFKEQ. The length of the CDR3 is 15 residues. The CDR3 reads CASSQGDRDQETQYF. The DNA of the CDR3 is TGTGCCAGCAGCCAAGGGGACAGGGACCAAGAGACCCAGTACTTC.

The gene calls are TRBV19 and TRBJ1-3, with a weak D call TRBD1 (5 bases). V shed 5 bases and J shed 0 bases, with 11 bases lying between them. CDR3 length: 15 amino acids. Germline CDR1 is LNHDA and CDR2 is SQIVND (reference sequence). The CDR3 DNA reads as TGTGCCAGTAGTTTCCCCGGGGGCTCTGGAAACACCATATATTTT. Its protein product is CASSFPGGSGNTIYF.

In nucleotides, the CDR3 is TGTGCCAGCAGCTTAGAACAGTCGTCCTACGAGCAGTACTTC. Amino acid sequence: CASSLEQSSYEQYF. The chain combines TRBV7-9 with TRBJ2-7; D is undetermined. Germline loops: CDR1 SEHNR, CDR2 FQNEAQ (reference sequence). This CDR3 has 14 residues. V dropped 1 base and J dropped 1 base, with 8 bases sitting between them.

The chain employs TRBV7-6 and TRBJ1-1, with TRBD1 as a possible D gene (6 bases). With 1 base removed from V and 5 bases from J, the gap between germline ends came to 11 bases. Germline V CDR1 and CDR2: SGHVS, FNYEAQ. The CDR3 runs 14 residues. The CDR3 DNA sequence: TGTGCCAGCAGCTTAGACAGGGAGGGGACTGAAGCTTTCTTT. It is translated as CASSLDREGTEAFF.

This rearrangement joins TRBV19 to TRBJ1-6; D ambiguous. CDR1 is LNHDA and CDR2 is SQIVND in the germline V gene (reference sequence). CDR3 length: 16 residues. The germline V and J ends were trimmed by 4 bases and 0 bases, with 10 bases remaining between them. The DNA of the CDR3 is TGTGCCAGTAGTAGAGACGGGAGCTCCTATAATTCACCCCTCCACTTT. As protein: CASSRDGSSYNSPLHF.

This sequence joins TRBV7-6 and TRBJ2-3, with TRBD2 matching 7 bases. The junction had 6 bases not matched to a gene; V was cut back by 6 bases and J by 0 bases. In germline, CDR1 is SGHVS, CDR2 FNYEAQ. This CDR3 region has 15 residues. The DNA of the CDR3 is TGTGCCAGCAGTCCAAGCGGGATAAGCACAGATACGCAGTATTTT. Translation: CASSPSGISTDTQYF.

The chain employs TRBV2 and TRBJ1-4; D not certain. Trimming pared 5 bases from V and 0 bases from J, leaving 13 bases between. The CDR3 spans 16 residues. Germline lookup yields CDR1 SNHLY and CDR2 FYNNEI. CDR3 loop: CASSPRSPATNEKLFF. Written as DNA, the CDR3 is TGTGCCAGCAGTCCCCGGTCCCCGGCAACTAATGAAAAACTGTTTTTT.

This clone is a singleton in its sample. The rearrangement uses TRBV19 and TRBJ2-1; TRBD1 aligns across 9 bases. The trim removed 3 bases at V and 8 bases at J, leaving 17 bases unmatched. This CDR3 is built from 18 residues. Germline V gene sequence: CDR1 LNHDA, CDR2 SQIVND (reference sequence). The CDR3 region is CASSIGTGSRFGRDEQFF. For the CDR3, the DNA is TGTGCCAGTAGTATCGGGACAGGGAGTAGGTTCGGTAGGGATGAGCAGTTCTTC.

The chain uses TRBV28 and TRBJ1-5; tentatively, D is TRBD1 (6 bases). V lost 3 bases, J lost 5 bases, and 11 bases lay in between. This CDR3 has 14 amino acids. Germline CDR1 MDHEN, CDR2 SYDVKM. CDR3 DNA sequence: TGTGCCAGCAGTTTTTTAGGGGGATATCAGCCCCAGCATTTT. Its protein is CASSFLGGYQPQHF.

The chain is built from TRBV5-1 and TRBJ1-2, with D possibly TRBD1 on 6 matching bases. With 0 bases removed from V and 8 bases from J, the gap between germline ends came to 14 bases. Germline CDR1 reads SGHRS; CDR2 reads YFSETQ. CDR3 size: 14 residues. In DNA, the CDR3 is TGCGCCAGCAGCTTGGCCCAATCGGGGGGCGGCTACACCTTC. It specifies CASSLAQSGGGYTF. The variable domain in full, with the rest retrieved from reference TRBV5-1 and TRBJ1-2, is KAGVTQTPRYLIKTRGQQVTLSCSPISGHRSVSWYQQTPGQGLQFLFEYFSETQRNKGNFPGRFSGRQFSNSRSEMNVSTLELGDSALYLCASSLAQSGGGYTFGSGTRLTVV.